This T cell receptor (beta chain) came from a study of T cell repertoires in cytomegalovirus infection. Across the whole study: From public TCR beta signatures came an indication of both CMV infection and matching HLA type. Study-level findings and limits: Adding up the frequency of public TCR beta families identified people who carried CMV plus the relevant HLA. What dominated the ex vivo response were HLA-C-restricted CMV-specific TCR beta clonotypes.

Via MiXCR, TCRdb re-called the reads, giving one row per CDR3 protein. In the table there are around 530,000 distinct CDR3 sequences, 26% of which are singletons. As for this clonotype: The antigen remains unidentified.

The TCR originated in a human donor in good health (CMV status not recorded). Some clones in this sample may be carry-over from other donors' samples. Sequencing was done on a sample of PBMCs.

In DNA, the CDR3 is TGTGCCAGCAAACTGGGACTAGCGACTTACGAGCAGTACGTC. As protein: CASKLGLATYEQYV. The rearrangement joins TRBV6-1 to TRBJ2-7, with 10 bases lining up with TRBD2. Germline V gives CDR1 MNHNS, CDR2 SASEGT. The CDR3 extends over 14 amino acids. Unmatched junction bases numbered 7, after V lost 7 bases and J lost 4 bases.